Sequencing of this T cell receptor beta chain was carried out in a study of human T cells and chemical hapten exposure. Time point defined: pre-sensitization, week 0. Specified treatment: therapeutic diphenylcyclopropenone sensitization with weekly scalp DPC. Per the study methods: TCRs per sample had a median of around 98,000 and ranged from roughly 20,000 to 700,000. TCRdb fed the RACE reads into MiXCR, producing one record per CDR3 protein. V and J calls and clone size were set by TCRdb, not the authors. The table shows under 110,000 distinct CDR3 sequences, with around 12% occurring only once. This CDR3 spans 12 amino acids. V lost 3 bases and J lost 6, with 8 bases in between.

The sequences come from whole blood, collected in connection with sensitization to the hapten diphenylcyclopropenone (DPC). This clonotype was sampled from a woman aged 45-60 years with alopecia areata. Some clones in this sample may be carry-over from other donors' samples. The chain links TRBV12-3 or TRBV12-4 to TRBJ2-5; no firm D call. The CDR3 DNA sequence: TGTGCCAGCAGTTTTCAAAGCCAGACCCAGTACTTC. It yields the protein CASSFQSQTQYF.